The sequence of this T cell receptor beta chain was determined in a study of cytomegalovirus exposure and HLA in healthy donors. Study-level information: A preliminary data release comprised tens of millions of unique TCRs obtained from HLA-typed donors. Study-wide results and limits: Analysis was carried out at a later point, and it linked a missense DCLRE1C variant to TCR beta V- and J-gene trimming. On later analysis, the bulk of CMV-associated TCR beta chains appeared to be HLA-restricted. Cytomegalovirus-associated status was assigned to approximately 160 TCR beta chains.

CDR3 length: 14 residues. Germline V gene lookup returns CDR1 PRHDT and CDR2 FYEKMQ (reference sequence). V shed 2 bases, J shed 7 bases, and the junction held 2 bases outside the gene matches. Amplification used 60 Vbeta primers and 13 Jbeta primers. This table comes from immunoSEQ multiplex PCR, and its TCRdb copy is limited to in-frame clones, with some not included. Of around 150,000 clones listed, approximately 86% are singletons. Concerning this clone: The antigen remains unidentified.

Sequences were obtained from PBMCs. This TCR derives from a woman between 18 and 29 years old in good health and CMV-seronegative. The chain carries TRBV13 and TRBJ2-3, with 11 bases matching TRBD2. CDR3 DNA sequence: TGTGCCAGCAGCTTACTAGCGGGGGGTTATACGCAGTATTTT. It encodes CASSLLAGGYTQYF.